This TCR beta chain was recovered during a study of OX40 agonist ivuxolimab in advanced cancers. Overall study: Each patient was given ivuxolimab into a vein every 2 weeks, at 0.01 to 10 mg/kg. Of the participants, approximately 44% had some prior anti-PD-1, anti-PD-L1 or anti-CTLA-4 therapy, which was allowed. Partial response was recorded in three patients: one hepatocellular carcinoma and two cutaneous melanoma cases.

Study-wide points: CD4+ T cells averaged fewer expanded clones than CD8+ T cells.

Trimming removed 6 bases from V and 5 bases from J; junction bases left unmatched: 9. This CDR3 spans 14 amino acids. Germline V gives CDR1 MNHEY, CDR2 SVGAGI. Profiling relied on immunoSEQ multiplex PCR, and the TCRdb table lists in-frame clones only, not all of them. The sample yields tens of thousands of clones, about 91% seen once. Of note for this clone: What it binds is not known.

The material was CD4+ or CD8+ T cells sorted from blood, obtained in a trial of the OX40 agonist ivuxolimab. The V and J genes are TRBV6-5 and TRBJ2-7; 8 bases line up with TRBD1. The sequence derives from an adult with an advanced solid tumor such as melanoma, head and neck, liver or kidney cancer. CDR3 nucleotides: TGTGCCAGCAGAAAGACAGGGGTTAGCGACGAGCAGTACTTC. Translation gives CASRKTGVSDEQYF.